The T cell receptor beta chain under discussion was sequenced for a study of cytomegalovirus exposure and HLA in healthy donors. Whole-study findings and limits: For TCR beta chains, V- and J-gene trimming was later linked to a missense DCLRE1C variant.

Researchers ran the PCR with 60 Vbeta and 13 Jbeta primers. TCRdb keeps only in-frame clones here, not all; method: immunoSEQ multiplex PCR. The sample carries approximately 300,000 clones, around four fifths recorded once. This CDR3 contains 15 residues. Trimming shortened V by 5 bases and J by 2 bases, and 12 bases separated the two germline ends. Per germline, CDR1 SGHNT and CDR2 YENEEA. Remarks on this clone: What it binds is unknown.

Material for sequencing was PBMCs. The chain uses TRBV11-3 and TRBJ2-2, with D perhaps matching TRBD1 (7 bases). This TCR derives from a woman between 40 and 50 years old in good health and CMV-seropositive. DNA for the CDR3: TGTGCCAGCAGCGCGCGGGACAGTAACACCGGGGAGCTGTTTTTT. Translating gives CASSARDSNTGELFF.